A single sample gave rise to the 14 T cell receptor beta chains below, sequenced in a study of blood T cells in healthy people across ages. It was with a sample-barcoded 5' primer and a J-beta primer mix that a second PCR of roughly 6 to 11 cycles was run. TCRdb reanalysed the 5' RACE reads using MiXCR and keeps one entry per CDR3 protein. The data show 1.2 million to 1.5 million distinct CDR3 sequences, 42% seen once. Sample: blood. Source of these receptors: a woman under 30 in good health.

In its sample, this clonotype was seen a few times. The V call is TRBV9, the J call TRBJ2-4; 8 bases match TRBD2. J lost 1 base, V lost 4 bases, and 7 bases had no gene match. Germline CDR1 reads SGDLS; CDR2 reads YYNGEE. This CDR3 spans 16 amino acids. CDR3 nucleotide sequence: TGTGCCAGCAGCTTACGCGGCGGGGGGGCCAAAAACATTCAGTACTTC. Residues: CASSLRGGGAKNIQYF.

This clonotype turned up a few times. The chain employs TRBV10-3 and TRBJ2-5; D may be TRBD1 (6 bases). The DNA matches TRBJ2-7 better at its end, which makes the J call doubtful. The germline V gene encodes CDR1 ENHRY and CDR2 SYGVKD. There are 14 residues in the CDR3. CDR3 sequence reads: CAISEGQSPYEQYF. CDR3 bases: TGTGCCATCAGTGAGGGACAGTCGCCGTACGAGCAGTACTTC.

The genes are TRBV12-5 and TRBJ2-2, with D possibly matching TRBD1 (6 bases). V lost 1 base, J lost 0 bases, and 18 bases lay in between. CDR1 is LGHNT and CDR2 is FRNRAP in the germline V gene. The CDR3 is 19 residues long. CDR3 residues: CASGLAAKEGGSNTGELFF. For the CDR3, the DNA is TGTGCTAGTGGTTTGGCGGCTAAAGAAGGGGGTTCGAACACCGGGGAGCTGTTTTTT.

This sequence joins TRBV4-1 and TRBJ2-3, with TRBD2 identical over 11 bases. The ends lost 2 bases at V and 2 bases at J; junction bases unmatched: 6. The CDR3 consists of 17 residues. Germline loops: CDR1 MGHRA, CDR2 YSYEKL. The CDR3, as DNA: TGCGCCAGCAGCCAAATACTAGCGGGAGTCTTCACAGATACGCAGTATTTT. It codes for CASSQILAGVFTDTQYF.

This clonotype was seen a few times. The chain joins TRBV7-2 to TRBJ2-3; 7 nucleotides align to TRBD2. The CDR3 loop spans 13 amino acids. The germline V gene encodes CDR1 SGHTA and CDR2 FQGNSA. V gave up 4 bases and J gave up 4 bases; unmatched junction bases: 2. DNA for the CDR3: TGTGCCAGCAGCTCGACTAGCCCAGATACGCAGTATTTT. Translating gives CASSSTSPDTQYF.

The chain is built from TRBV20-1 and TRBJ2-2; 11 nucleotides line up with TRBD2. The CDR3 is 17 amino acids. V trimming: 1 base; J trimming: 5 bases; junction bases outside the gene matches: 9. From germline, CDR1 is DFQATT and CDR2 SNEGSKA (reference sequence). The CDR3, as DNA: TGCAGTGCTAGAGGGATAGCGGGGGGGCCAGTTACCGGGGAGCTGTTTTTT. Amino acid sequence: CSARGIAGGPVTGELFF.

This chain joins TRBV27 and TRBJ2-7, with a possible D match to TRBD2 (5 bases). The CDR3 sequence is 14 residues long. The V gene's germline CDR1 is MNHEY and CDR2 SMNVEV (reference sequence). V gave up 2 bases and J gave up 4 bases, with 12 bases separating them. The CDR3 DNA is TGTGCCAGCAGTTTACTCCGTACGGGGTACGAGCAGTACTTC. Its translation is CASSLLRTGYEQYF.

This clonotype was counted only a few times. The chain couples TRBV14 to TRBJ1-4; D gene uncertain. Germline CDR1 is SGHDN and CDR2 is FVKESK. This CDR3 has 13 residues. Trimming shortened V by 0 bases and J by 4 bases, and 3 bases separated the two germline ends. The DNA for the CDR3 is TGTGCCAGCAGCCAAGAAGTTAATGAAAAACTGTTTTTT. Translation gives CASSQEVNEKLFF.

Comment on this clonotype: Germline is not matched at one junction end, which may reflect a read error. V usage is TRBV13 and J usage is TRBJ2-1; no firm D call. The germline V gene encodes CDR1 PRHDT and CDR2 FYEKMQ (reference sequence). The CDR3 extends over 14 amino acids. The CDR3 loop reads CAGSYSLGDNEQFF. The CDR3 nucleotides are TGTGCCGGCAGCTACTCCCTCGGAGACAATGAGCAGTTCTTC.

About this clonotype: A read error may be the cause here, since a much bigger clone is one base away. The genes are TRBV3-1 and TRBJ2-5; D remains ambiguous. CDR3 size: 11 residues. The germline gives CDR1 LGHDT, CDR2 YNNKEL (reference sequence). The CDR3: CANSHSETQYF. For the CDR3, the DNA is TGTGCCAACAGCCATTCGGAGACCCAGTACTTC.

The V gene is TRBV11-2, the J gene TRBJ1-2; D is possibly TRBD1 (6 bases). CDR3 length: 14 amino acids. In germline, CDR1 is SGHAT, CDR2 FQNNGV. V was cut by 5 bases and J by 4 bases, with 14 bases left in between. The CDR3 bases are TGTGCCAGCAGCCCCGCGGGGGGCCCCTATGGCTACACCTTC. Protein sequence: CASSPAGGPYGYTF.

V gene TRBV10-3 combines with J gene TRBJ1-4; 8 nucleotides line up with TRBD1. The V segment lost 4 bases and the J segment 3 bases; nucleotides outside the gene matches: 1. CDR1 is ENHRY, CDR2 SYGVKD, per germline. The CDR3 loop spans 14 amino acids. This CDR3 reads CAISARGPNEKLFF. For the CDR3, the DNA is TGTGCCATCAGTGCCAGGGGGCCTAATGAAAAACTGTTTTTT.

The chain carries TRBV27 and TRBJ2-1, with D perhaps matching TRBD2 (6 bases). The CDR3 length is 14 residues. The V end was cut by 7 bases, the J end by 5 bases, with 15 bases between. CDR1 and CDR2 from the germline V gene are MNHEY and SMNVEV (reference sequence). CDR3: CASNRRGTDNEQFF. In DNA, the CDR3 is TGTGCCAGCAATAGACGGGGGACTGACAATGAGCAGTTCTTC.

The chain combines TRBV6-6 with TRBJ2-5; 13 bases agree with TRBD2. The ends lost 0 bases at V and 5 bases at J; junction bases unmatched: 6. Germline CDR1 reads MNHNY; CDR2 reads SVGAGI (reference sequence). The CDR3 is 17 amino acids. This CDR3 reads CASSYSRTSGSRETQYF. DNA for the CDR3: TGTGCCAGCAGTTACTCGAGGACTAGCGGGAGTCGGGAGACCCAGTACTTC.